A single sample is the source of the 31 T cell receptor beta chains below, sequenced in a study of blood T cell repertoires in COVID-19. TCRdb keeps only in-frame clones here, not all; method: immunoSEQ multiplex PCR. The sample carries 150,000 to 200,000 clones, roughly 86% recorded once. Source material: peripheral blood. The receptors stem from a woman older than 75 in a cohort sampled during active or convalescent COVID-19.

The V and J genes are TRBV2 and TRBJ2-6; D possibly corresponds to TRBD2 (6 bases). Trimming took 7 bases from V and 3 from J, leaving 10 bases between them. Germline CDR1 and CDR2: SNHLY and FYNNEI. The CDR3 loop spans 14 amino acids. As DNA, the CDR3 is TGTGCCAGCACCATCGGGGGTGGGGCCAACGTCCTGACTTTC. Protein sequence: CASTIGGGANVLTF.

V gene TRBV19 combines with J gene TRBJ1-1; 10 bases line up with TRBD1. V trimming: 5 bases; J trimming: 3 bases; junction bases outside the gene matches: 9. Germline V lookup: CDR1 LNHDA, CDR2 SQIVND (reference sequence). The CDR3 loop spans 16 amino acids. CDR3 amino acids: CASSPRLGQGDTEAFF. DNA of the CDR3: TGTGCCAGTAGTCCACGGCTCGGACAGGGGGACACTGAAGCTTTCTTT.

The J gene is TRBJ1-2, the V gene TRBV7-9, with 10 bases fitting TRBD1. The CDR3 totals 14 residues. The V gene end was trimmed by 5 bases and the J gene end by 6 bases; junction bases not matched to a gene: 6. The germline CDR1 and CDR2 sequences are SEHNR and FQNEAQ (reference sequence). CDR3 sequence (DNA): TGTGCCAGCAGCCGACGGGACAGGGGAGATGGCTACACCTTC. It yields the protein CASSRRDRGDGYTF.

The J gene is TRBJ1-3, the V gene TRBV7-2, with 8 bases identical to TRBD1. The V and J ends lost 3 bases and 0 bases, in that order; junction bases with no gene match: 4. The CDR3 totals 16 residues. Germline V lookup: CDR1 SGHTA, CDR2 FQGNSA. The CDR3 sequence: CASSFGQGLSGNTIYF. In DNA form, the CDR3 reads TGTGCCAGCAGCTTTGGACAGGGCCTCTCTGGAAACACCATATATTTT. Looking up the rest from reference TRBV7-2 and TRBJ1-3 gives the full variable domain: GAGVSQSPSNKVTEKGKDVELRCDPISGHTALYWYRQSLGQGLEFLIYFQGNSAPDKSGLPSDRFSAERTGGSVSTLTIQRTQQEDSAVYLCASSFGQGLSGNTIYFGEGSWLTVV.

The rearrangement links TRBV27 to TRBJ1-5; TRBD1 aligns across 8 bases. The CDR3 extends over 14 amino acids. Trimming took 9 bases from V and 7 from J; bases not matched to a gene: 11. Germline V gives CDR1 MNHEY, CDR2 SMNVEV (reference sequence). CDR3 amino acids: CARTMDRVGQPQHF. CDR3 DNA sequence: TGTGCCAGGACGATGGACAGGGTAGGGCAGCCCCAGCATTTT.

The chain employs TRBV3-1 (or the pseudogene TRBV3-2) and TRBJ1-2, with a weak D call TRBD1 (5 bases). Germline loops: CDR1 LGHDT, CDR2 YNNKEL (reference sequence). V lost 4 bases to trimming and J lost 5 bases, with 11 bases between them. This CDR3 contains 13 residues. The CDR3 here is CASSPIAGYGYTF. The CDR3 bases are TGTGCCAGCAGCCCAATAGCAGGGTATGGCTACACCTTC.

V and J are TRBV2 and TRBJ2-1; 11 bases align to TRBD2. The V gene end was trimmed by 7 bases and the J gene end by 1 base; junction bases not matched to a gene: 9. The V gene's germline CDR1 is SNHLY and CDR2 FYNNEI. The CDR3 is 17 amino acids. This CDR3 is CASIRRASGRSYNEQFF. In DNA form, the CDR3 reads TGTGCCAGCATACGCCGGGCTAGCGGGAGGTCCTACAATGAGCAGTTCTTC.

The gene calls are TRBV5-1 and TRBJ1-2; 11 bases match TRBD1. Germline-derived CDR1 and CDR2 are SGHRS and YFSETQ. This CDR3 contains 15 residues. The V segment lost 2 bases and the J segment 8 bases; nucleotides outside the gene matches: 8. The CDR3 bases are TGCGCCAGCAGCTTCGTGGACAGGGGGCGCCGAGGCTACACCTTC. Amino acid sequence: CASSFVDRGRRGYTF.

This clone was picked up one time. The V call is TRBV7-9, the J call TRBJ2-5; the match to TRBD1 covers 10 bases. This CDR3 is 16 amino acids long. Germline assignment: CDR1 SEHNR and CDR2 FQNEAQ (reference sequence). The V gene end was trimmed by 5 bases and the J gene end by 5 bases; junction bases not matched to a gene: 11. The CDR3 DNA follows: TGTGCCAGCAGCCTCCTGGACAGGGGGTATTGGGAGACCCAGTACTTC. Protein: CASSLLDRGYWETQYF.

The chain's CDR3 is CASSESDRGQFF. The CDR3 coding sequence is TGCGCCAGCAGTGAGTCGGACAGGGGGCAGTTCTTC. V gene TRBV10-1 combines with J gene TRBJ2-1; 9 bases line up with TRBD1. Germline CDR1 is WNHNN and CDR2 is SYGVQD (reference sequence). This CDR3 is built from 12 residues. Trimming at V came to 0 bases and at J to 12 bases, leaving 0 bases not matched to a gene.

CDR3 region: CASSDRNSNQPQHF. The DNA for the CDR3 is TGTGCCAGCAGCGACAGGAATAGCAATCAGCCCCAGCATTTT. The chain employs TRBV25-1 and TRBJ1-5, with D possibly TRBD1 on 6 matching bases. Germline V lookup: CDR1 MGHDK, CDR2 SYGVNS. The CDR3 consists of 14 residues. Trimming stripped 6 bases from V and 0 bases from J, with 9 bases between.

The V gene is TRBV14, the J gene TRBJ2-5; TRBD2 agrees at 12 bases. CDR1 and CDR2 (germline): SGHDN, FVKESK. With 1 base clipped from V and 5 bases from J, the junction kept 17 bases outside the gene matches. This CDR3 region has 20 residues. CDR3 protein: CASSQAALTSGGSREETQYF. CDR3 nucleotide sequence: TGTGCCAGCAGCCAAGCCGCACTCACTAGCGGGGGGTCCCGGGAGGAGACCCAGTACTTC.

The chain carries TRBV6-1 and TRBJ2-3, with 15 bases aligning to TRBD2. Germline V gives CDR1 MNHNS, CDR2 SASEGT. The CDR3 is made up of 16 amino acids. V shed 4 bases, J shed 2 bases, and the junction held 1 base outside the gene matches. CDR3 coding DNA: TGTGCCAGCAGTGGGACTAGCGGGAGGGCCACAGATACGCAGTATTTT. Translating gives CASSGTSGRATDTQYF.

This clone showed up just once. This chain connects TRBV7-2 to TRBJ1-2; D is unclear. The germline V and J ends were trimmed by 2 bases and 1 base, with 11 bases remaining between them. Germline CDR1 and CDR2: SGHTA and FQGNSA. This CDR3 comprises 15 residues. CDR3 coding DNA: TGTGCCAGCAGCTTACTTTCGGTTATTAACTATGGCTACACCTTC. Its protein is CASSLLSVINYGYTF.

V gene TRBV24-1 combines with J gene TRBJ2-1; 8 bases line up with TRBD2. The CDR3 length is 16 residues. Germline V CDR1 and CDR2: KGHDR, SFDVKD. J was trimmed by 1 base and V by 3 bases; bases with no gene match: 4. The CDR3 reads CATSDASGSSYNEQFF. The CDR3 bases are TGTGCCACCAGTGATGCGAGCGGGAGTTCCTACAATGAGCAGTTCTTC.

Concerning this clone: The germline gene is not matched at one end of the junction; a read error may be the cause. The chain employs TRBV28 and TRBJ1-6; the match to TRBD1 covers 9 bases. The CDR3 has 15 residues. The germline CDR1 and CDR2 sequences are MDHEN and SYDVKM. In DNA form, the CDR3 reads TGCACTACTCAGGACAGGGGCTTATCTTATTCACCCCTCCACTTT. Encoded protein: CTTQDRGLSYSPLHF.

CDR3 DNA sequence: TGCGCCAGCAGTCCTAGCGGGAGGGCCTACGAGCAGTACGTC. Translating gives CASSPSGRAYEQYV. This sequence joins TRBV10-2 and TRBJ2-7; 12 nucleotides line up with TRBD2. Germline V lookup: CDR1 WSHSY, CDR2 SAAADI. The CDR3 sequence is 14 residues long. Trimming at V came to 5 bases and at J to 2 bases, leaving 1 base not matched to a gene.

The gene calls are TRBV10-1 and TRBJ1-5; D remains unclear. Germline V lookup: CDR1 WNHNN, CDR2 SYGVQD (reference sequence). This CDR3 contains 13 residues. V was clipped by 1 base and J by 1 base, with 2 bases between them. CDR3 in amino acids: CASSELSNQPQHF. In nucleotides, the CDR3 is TGCGCCAGCAGTGAGTTAAGCAATCAGCCCCAGCATTTT.

The CDR3 coding sequence is TGTGCCAGCAGTTACGATTCGCAGGGGGCAAGGCAGCCCCAGCATTTT. As protein: CASSYDSQGARQPQHF. V usage is TRBV6-2 or TRBV6-3 and J usage is TRBJ1-5; 8 nucleotides line up with TRBD1. Germline CDR1 and CDR2: MNHEY and SVGEGT. This CDR3 is 16 amino acids long. J was trimmed by 7 bases and V by 2 bases; bases with no gene match: 10.

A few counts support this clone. Written as DNA, the CDR3 is TGTGCCAGTAGTATCTGGCTAGCGGGAGGCACAGATACGCAGTATTTT. The encoded protein is CASSIWLAGGTDTQYF. This chain connects TRBV19 to TRBJ2-3, with 10 bases matching TRBD2. Germline V gives CDR1 LNHDA, CDR2 SQIVND (reference sequence). The CDR3 contains 16 residues. Trimming took 3 bases from V and 1 from J; bases not matched to a gene: 4.

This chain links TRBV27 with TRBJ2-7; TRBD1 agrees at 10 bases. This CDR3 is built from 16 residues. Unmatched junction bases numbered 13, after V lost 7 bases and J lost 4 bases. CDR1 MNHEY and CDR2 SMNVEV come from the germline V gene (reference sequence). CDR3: CASTQRPGQGPYEQYF. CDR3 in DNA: TGTGCCAGCACCCAACGACCGGGACAGGGGCCATACGAGCAGTACTTC.

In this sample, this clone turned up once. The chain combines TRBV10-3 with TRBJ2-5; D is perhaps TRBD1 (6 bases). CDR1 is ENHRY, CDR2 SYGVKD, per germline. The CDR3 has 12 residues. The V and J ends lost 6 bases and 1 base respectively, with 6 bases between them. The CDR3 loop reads CAIRDSQETQYF. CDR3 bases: TGTGCCATCAGGGACAGCCAAGAGACCCAGTACTTC.

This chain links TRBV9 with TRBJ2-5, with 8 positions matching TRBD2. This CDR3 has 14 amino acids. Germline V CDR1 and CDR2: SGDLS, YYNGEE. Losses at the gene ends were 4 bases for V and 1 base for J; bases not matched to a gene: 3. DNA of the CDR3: TGTGCCAGCAGCTCAACTAGCGGCCAAGAGACCCAGTACTTC. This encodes CASSSTSGQETQYF.

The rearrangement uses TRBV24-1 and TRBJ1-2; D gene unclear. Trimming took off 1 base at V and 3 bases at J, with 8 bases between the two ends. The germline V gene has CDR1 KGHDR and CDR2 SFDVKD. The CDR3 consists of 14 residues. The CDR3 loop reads CATSDFSVDYGYTF. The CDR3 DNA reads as TGTGCCACCAGTGATTTCTCAGTGGACTATGGCTACACCTTC.

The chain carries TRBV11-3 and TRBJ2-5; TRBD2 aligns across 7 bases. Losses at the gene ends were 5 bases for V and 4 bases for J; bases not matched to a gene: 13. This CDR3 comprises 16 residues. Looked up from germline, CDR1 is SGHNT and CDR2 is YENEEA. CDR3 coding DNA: TGTGCCAGCAGCCTCCGTGGGCCCCAGCGGGGAGAGACCCAGTACTTC. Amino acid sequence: CASSLRGPQRGETQYF.

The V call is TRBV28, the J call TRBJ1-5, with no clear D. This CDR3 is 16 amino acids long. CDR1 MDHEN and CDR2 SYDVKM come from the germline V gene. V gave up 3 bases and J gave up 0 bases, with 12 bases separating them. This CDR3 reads CASSLGGGYSNQPQHF. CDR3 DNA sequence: TGTGCCAGCAGTTTGGGCGGAGGGTATAGCAATCAGCCCCAGCATTTT.

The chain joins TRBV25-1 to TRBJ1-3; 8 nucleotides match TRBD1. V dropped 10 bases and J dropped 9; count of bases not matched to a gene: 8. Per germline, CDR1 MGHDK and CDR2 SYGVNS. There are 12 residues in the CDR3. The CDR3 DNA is TGTGCCACCAGACAGGGGTCCGGCACCATATATTTT. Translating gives CATRQGSGTIYF.

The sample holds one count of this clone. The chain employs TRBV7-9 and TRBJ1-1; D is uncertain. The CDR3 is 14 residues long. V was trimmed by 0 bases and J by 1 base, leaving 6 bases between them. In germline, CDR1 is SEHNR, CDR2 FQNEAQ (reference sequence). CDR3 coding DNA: TGTGCCAGCAGCTTAGCGCGCCCGAACACTGAAGCTTTCTTT. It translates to CASSLARPNTEAFF.

The CDR3 sequence: CASSLGGMLRISADTQYF. The DNA for the CDR3 is TGCGCCAGCAGCTTGGGGGGAATGCTGCGGATTAGCGCAGATACGCAGTATTTT. The chain uses TRBV5-1 and TRBJ2-3, with TRBD2 as a possible D gene (5 bases). Between the trimmed V and J ends, which lost 0 bases and 4 bases, there was a span of 21 bases. The length of the CDR3 is 18 residues. Germline-derived CDR1 and CDR2 are SGHRS and YFSETQ.

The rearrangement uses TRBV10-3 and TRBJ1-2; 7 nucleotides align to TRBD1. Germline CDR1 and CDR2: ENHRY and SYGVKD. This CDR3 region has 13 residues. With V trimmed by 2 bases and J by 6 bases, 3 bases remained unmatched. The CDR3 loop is CAISELGGDGYTF. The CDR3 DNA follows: TGTGCCATCAGTGAGCTAGGGGGCGATGGCTACACCTTC.

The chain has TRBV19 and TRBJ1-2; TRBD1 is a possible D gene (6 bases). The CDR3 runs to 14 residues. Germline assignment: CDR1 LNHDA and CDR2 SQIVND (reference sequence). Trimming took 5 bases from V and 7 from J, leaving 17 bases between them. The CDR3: CASSPGQEAGGYTF. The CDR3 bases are TGTGCCAGTAGTCCGGGACAAGAGGCAGGTGGCTACACCTTC. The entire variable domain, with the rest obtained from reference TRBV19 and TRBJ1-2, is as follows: DGGITQSPKYLFRKEGQNVTLSCEQNLNHDAMYWYRQDPGQGLRLIYYSQIVNDFQKGDIAEGYSVSREKKESFPLTVTSAQKNPTAFYLCASSPGQEAGGYTFGSGTRLTVV.